This entry features one T cell receptor (beta chain) sequence. Tregs were sorted as CD4+CD25+CD127-/low cells. The CDR3 spans 15 residues. Trimming pared 5 bases from V and 4 bases from J, leaving 14 bases between. Germline lookup yields CDR1 SEHNR and CDR2 FQNEAQ (reference sequence). One entry per CDR3 protein, called by TCRdb with MiXCR from the 5' RACE reads. The sample has 9,500 to 15,000 distinct CDR3 sequences; about 51% are singletons. Sample: tumor-infiltrating Tregs sorted from the breast tumor. The sequence derives from a female donor with breast cancer. The V and J genes are TRBV7-9 and TRBJ1-4, with D possibly matching TRBD1 (6 bases). The CDR3: CASSLRSGVNEKLFF. The DNA for the CDR3 is TGTGCCAGCAGCCTACGATCAGGGGTTAATGAAAAACTGTTTTTT.